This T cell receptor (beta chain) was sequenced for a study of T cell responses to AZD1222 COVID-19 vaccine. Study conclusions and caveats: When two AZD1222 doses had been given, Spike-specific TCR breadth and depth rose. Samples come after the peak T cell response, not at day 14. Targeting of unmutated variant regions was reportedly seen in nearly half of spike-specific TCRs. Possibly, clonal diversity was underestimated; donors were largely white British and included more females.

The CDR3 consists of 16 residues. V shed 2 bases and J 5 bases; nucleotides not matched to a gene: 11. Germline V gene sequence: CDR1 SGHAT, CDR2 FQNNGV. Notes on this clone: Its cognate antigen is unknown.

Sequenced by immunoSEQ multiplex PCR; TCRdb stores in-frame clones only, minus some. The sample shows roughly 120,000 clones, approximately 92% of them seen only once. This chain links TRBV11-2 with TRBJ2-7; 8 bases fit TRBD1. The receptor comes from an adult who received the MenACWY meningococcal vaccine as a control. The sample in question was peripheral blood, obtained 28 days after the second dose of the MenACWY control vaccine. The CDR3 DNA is TGTGCCAGCAGCTTAAGTGTTCGGGACAGGAATAACGAGCAGTACTTC. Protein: CASSLSVRDRNNEQYF. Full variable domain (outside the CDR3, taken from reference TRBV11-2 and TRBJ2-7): EAGVAQSPRYKIIEKRQSVAFWCNPISGHATLYWYQQILGQGPKLLIQFQNNGVVDDSQLPKDRFSAERLKGVDSTLKIQPAKLEDSAVYLCASSLSVRDRNNEQYFGPGTRLTVT.